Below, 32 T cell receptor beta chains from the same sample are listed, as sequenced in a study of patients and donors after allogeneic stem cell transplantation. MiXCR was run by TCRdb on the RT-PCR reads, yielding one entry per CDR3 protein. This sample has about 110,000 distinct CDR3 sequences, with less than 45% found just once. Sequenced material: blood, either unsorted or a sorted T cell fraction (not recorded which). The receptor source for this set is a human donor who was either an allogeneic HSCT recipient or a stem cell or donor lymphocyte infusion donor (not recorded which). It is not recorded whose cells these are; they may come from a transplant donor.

CDR3 DNA sequence: TGTGCCAGCAGTGAGGGGACCGTCCGCTACGAGCAGTACTTC. Its protein product is CASSEGTVRYEQYF. This sequence joins TRBV25-1 and TRBJ2-7, with D perhaps being TRBD1 or TRBD2 (5 bases each). CDR1 MGHDK and CDR2 SYGVNS come from the germline V gene. The CDR3 length is 14 residues. V was trimmed by 3 bases and J by 3 bases, leaving 12 bases between them.

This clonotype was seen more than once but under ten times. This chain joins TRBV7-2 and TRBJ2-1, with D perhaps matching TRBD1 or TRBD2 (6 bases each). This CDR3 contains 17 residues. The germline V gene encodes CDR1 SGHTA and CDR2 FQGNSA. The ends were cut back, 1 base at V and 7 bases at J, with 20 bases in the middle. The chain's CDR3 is CASSLGGAFRSKNEQFF. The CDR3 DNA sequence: TGTGCCAGCAGCTTAGGGGGGGCTTTCCGCAGTAAAAATGAGCAGTTCTTC. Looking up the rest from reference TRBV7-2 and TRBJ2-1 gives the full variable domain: GAGVSQSPSNKVTEKGKDVELRCDPISGHTALYWYRQSLGQGLEFLIYFQGNSAPDKSGLPSDRFSAERTGGSVSTLTIQRTQQEDSAVYLCASSLGGAFRSKNEQFFGPGTRLTVL.

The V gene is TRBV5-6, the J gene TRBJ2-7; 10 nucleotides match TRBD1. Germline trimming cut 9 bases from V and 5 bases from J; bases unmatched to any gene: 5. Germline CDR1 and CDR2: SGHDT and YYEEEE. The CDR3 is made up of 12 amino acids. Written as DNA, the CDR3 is TGTGCCACCGGGACAGGGGTGGACGAGCAGTACTTC. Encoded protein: CATGTGVDEQYF. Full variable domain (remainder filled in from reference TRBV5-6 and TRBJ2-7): DAGVTQSPTHLIKTRGQQVTLRCSPKSGHDTVSWYQQALGQGPQFIFQYYEEEERQRGNFPDRFSGHQFPNYSSELNVNALLLGDSALYLCATGTGVDEQYFGPGTRLTVT.

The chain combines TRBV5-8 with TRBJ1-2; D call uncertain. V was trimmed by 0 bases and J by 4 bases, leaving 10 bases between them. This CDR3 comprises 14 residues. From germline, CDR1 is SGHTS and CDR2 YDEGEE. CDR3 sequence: CASSLGQGLYGYTF. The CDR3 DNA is TGTGCCAGCAGCTTGGGGCAAGGACTCTATGGCTACACCTTC.

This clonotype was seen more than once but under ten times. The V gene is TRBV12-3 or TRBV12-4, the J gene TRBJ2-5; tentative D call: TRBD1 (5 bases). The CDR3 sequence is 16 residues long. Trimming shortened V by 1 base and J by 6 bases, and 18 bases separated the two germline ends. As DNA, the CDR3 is TGTGCCAGCAGTTTAGAGGGGTTCAGGTCAGGACAGACCCAGTACTTC. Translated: CASSLEGFRSGQTQYF.

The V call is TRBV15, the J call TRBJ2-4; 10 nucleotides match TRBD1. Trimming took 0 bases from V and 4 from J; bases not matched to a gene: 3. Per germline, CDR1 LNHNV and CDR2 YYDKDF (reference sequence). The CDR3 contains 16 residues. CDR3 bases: TGTGCCACCAGCAGAGATATGGGACAGGGGAAAAACATTCAGTACTTC. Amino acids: CATSRDMGQGKNIQYF.

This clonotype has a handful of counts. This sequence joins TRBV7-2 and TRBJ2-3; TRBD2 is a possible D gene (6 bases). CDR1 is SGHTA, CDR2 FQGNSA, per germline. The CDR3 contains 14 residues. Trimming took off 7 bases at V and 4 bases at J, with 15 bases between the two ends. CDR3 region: CASKITSSADTQYF. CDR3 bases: TGTGCCAGCAAGATTACTAGCTCCGCAGATACGCAGTATTTT. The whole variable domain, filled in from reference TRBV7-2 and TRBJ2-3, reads GAGVSQSPSNKVTEKGKDVELRCDPISGHTALYWYRQSLGQGLEFLIYFQGNSAPDKSGLPSDRFSAERTGGSVSTLTIQRTQQEDSAVYLCASKITSSADTQYFGPGTRLTVL.

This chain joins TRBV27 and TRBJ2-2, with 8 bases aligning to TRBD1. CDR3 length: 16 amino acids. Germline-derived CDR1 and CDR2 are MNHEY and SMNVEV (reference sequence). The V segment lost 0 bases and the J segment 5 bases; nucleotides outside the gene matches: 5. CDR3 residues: CASSLSYRGETGELFF. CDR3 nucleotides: TGTGCCAGCAGTTTATCGTACAGGGGGGAGACCGGGGAGCTGTTTTTT.

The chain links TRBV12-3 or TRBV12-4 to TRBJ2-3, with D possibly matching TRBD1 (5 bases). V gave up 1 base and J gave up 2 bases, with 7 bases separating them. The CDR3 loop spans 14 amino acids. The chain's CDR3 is CASSLGQYTDTQYF. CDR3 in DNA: TGTGCCAGCAGTTTAGGACAGTACACAGATACGCAGTATTTT.

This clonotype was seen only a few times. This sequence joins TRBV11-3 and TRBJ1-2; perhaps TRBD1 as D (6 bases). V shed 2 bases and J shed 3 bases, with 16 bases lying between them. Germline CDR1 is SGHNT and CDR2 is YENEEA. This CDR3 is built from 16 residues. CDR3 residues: CASSLWGGGGDYGYTF. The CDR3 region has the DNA TGTGCCAGCAGCTTATGGGGCGGCGGGGGCGACTATGGCTACACCTTC.

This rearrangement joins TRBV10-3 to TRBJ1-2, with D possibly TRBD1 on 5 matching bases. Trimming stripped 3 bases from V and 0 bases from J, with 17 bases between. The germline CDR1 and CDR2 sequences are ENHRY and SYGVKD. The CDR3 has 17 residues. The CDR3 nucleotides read TGTGCCATCAGTGATATCAAGGGAGGGGCGGCTAACTATGGCTACACCTTC. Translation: CAISDIKGGAANYGYTF.

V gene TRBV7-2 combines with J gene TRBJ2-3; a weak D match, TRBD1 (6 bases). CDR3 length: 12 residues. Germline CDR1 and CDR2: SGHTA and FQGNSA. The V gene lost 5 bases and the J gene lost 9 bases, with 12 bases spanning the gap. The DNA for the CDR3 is TGTGCCAGCAGCAAGGACAGAAGAACGCAGTATTTT. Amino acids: CASSKDRRTQYF.

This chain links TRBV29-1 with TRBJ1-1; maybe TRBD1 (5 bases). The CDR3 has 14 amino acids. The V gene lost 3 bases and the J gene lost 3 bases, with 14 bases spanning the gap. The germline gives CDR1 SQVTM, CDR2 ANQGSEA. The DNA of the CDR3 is TGCAGCGTTGACCAGGGACGAGGTTACACTGAAGCTTTCTTT. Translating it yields CSVDQGRGYTEAFF.

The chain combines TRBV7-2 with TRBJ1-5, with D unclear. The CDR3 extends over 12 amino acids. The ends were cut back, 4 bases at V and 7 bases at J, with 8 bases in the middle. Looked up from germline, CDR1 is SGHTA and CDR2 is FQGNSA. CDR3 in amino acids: CASSSHYQPQHF. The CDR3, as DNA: TGTGCCAGCAGCTCCCATTACCAGCCCCAGCATTTT.

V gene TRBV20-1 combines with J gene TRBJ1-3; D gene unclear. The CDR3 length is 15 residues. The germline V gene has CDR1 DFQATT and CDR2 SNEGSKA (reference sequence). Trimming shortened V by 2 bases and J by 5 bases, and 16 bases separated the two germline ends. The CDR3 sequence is CSARPSGSLRNTIYF. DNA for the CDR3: TGCAGTGCTAGACCCTCGGGGAGCCTAAGAAACACCATATATTTT.

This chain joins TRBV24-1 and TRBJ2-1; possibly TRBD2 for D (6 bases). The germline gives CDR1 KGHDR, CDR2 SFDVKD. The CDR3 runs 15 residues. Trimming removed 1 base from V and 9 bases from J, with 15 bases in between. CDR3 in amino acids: CATSDFGRGPGEQFF. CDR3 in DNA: TGTGCCACCAGTGATTTTGGGCGGGGCCCGGGTGAGCAGTTCTTC.

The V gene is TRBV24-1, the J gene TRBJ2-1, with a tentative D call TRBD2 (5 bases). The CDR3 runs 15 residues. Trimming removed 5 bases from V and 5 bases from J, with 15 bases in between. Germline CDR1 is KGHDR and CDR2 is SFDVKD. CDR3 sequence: CATSGIGRTHNEQFF. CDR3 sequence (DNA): TGTGCCACCAGTGGGATAGGGAGAACACACAATGAGCAGTTCTTC.

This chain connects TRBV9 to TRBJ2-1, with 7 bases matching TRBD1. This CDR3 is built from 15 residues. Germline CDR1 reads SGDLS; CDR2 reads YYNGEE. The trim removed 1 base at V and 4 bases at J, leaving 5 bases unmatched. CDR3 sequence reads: CASSVMGQFYNEQFF. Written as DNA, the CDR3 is TGTGCCAGCAGCGTAATGGGACAGTTTTACAATGAGCAGTTCTTC.

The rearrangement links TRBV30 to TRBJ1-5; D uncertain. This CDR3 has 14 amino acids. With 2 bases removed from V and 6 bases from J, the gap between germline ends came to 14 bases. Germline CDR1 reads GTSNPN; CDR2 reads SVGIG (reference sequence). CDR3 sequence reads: CAWSIDRTSQPQHF. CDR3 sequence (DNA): TGTGCCTGGAGTATTGACCGAACGAGTCAGCCCCAGCATTTT.

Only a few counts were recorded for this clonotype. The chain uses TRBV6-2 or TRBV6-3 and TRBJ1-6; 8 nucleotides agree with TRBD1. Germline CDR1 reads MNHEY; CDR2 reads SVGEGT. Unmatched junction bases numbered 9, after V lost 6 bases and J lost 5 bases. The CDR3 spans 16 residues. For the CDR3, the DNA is TGTGCCAGCAGGCCCTTCCCGGGACAGGATAATTCACCCCTCCACTTT. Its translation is CASRPFPGQDNSPLHF.

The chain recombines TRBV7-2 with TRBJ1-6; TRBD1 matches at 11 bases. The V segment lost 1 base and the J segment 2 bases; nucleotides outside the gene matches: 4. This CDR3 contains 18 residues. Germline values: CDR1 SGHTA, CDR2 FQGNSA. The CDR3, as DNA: TGTGCCAGCAGCTTAGATGGACAGGGGGCGCCCTATAATTCACCCCTCCACTTT. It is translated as CASSLDGQGAPYNSPLHF.

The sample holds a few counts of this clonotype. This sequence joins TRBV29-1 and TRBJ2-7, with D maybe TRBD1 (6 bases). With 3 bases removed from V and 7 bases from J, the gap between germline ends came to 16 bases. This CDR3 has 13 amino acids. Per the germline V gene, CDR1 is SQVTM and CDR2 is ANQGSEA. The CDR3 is CSVEFWGLAEQYF. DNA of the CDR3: TGCAGCGTTGAGTTCTGGGGGCTCGCGGAGCAGTACTTC.

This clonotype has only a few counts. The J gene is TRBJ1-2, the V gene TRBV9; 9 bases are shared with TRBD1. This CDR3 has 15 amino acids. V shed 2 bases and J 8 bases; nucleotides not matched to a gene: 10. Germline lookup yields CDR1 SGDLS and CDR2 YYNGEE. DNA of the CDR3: TGTGCCAGCAGCGTCCAAGACAGGGGGACAGGCGGCTACACCTTC. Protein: CASSVQDRGTGGYTF.

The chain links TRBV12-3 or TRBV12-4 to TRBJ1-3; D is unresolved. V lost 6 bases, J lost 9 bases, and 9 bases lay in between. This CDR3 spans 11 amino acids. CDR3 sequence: CASSQGGTIYF. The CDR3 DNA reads TGTGCCAGCAGCCAAGGAGGCACCATATATTTT.

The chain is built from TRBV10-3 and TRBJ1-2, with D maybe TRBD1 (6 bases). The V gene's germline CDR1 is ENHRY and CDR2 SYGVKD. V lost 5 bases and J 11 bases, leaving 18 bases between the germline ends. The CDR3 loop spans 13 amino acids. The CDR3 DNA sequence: TGTGCCATCAGTCCCGGGACCCAAGGGACATACACCTTC. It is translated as CAISPGTQGTYTF.

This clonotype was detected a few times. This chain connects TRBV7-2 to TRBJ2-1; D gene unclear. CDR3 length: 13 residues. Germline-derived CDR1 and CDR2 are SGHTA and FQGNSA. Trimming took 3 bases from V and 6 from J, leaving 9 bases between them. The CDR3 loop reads CASSLGSPNEQFF. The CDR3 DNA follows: TGTGCCAGCAGCTTGGGATCACCCAATGAGCAGTTCTTC.

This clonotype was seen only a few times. The CDR3 DNA reads as TGTGCCAGCAGTTTAAAGGAGAAGACCCAGTACTTC. This translates into CASSLKEKTQYF. This rearrangement joins TRBV12-3 or TRBV12-4 to TRBJ2-5; D unclear. V lost 2 bases and J 6 bases, leaving 7 bases between the germline ends. This CDR3 contains 12 residues.

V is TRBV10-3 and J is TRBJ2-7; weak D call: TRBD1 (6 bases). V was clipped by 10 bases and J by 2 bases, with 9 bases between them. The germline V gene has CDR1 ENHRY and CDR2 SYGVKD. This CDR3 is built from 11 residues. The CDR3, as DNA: TGTGCCACTACAGGGACCTACGAGCAGTACTTC. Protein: CATTGTYEQYF.

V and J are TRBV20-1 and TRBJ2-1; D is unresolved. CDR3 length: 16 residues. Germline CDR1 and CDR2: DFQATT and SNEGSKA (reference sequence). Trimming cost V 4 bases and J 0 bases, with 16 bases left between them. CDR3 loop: CSAILRTPSSYNEQFF. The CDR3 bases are TGCAGTGCTATCCTAAGGACCCCGAGCTCCTACAATGAGCAGTTCTTC.

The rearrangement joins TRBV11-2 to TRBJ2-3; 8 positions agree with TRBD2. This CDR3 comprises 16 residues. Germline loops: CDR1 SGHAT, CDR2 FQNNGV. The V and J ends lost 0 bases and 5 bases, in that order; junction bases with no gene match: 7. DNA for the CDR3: TGTGCCAGCAGCTTAGATATGGGACTAGTGATAGATACGCAGTATTTT. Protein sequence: CASSLDMGLVIDTQYF. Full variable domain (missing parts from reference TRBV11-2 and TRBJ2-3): EAGVAQSPRYKIIEKRQSVAFWCNPISGHATLYWYQQILGQGPKLLIQFQNNGVVDDSQLPKDRFSAERLKGVDSTLKIQPAKLEDSAVYLCASSLDMGLVIDTQYFGPGTRLTVL.

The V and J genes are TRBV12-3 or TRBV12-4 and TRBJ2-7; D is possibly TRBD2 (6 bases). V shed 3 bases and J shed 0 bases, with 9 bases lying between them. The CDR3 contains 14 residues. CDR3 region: CASSLGLNSYEQYF. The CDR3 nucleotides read TGTGCCAGCAGTTTGGGACTCAACTCCTACGAGCAGTACTTC.

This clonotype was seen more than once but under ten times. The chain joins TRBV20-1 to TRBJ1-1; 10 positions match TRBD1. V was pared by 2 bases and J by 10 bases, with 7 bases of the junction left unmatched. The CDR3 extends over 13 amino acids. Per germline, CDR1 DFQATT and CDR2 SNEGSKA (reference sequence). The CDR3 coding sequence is TGCAGTGCTAGACAAGGGACAGGGGAAGGAGCTTTCTTT. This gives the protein CSARQGTGEGAFF.